This TCR beta chain derives from a study of a mutant IDH1 vaccine in newly diagnosed glioma. About this clone itself: Its antigen is currently unknown.

Germline V gene lookup returns CDR1 MNHEY and CDR2 SMNVEV (reference sequence). Trimming stripped 5 bases from V and 5 bases from J, with 22 bases between. This CDR3 spans 16 amino acids. Assay used: immunoSEQ multiplex PCR; TCRdb lists only in-frame clones, some missing. The top ten hold 1.7% of the sample, which has roughly 40,000 clones, 80% to 90% seen once. The sample's time point: week 5, during vaccination. Every single dose of the vaccine, 300 ug of mutant IDH1 20-mer peptide, came with topical imiquimod. Donors had new WHO grade 3 or 4 IDH1-mutant, ATRX-lost astrocytomas. The sequencing here drew on PBMCs, taken from a glioma patient whose treatment included an IDH1 peptide vaccine. The TCR was taken from a man aged 35 to 55 with glioma. The rearrangement uses TRBV27 and TRBJ2-7, with a possible D match to TRBD2 (5 bases). The CDR3 reads CASSLSPLMGANEQYF. CDR3 DNA: TGTGCCAGCAGTCTTAGCCCGTTAATGGGAGCCAACGAGCAGTACTTC.